Shown below are 28 T cell receptor beta chains from a single sample sequenced in a study of blood T cell repertoires in COVID-19. Sequenced by immunoSEQ multiplex PCR; TCRdb stores in-frame clones only, minus some. The table records about 300,000 clones, nearly 90% of them present only once. The sequencing input was PBMCs or T cells enriched from blood (not recorded which). All receptors come from a woman aged 25 to 45 who had recovered from COVID-19.

In its sample, this clone was seen many times. The chain combines TRBV2 with TRBJ1-3; D is perhaps TRBD1 (5 bases). The CDR3 extends over 14 amino acids. Germline CDR1 is SNHLY and CDR2 is FYNNEI. Trimming stripped 5 bases from V and 4 bases from J, with 12 bases between. In DNA form, the CDR3 reads TGTGCCAGCAGTTCTTGGGGCCGAGGAAACACCATATATTTT. It encodes CASSSWGRGNTIYF.

The J gene is TRBJ1-3, the V gene TRBV6-5; D ambiguous. The CDR3 extends over 12 amino acids. The germline V and J ends were trimmed by 9 bases and 1 base, with 7 bases remaining between them. Germline V gives CDR1 MNHEY, CDR2 SVGAGI. The CDR3 sequence: CASGGSGNTIYF. The CDR3 DNA is TGTGCCAGTGGAGGATCTGGAAACACCATATATTTT.

CDR3 nucleotides: TGTGCCAGCAGCCGACTCGTTCAGAGCACTGAAGCTTTCTTT. This sequence encodes CASSRLVQSTEAFF. This chain uses TRBV7-9 with TRBJ1-1; no definite D call. V lost 5 bases and J lost 4, with 14 bases in between. The CDR3 is 14 residues long. Germline CDR1 SEHNR, CDR2 FQNEAQ (reference sequence).

The chain combines TRBV4-2 with TRBJ1-2; 8 bases match TRBD1. The CDR3 consists of 13 residues. Looked up from germline, CDR1 is LGHNA and CDR2 is YNFKEQ. Germline trimming cut 2 bases from V and 7 bases from J; bases unmatched to any gene: 3. CDR3: CASSQQGAGGYTF. Written as DNA, the CDR3 is TGTGCCAGCAGCCAACAGGGGGCAGGTGGCTACACCTTC.

The chain couples TRBV5-1 to TRBJ2-7, with a weak D call TRBD2 (5 bases). CDR1 and CDR2 (germline): SGHRS, YFSETQ. V gave up 4 bases and J gave up 3 bases, with 17 bases separating them. CDR3 length: 15 amino acids. The DNA for the CDR3 is TGCGCCAGCAGCAGGAGGACTGTTCCGGGCTACGAGCAGTACTTC. Its translation: CASSRRTVPGYEQYF.

The chain joins TRBV3-1 (or the pseudogene TRBV3-2) to TRBJ2-5; a possible D gene is TRBD2 (5 bases). Per germline, CDR1 LGHDT and CDR2 YNNKEL (reference sequence). The CDR3 has 13 amino acids. Trimming pared 4 bases from V and 2 bases from J, leaving 8 bases between. This CDR3 reads CASSPGGQETQYF. For the CDR3, the DNA is TGTGCCAGCAGCCCTGGAGGACAAGAGACCCAGTACTTC.

This chain connects TRBV7-8 to TRBJ1-2; D gene unclear. The CDR3 contains 17 residues. Per germline, CDR1 SGHVS and CDR2 FQNEAQ. V lost 5 bases, J lost 0 bases, and 19 bases lay in between. CDR3 protein: CASSRRQATGANYGYTF. As DNA, the CDR3 is TGTGCCAGCAGCCGAAGGCAGGCCACCGGGGCTAACTATGGCTACACCTTC. Supplemented by reference TRBV7-8 and TRBJ1-2, the full variable domain reads GAGVSQSPRYKVAKRGQDVALRCDPISGHVSLFWYQQALGQGPEFLTYFQNEAQLDKSGLPSDRFFAERPEGSVSTLKIQRTQQEDSAVYLCASSRRQATGANYGYTFGSGTRLTVV.

CDR3 DNA sequence: TGTGCCAGCAGCCAAGGGCGGGTCTCTGGAAACACCATATATTTT. It codes for CASSQGRVSGNTIYF. V usage is TRBV14 and J usage is TRBJ1-3; D is unresolved. Germline V lookup: CDR1 SGHDN, CDR2 FVKESK. The CDR3 length is 15 residues. Between the trimmed V and J ends, which lost 1 base and 0 bases, there was a span of 7 bases.

The chain couples TRBV7-2 to TRBJ1-6; 10 nucleotides agree with TRBD1. The CDR3 runs 15 residues. From germline, CDR1 is SGHTA and CDR2 FQGNSA. After removal of 5 bases from V and 10 bases from J, the junction contained 8 bases not matched to a gene. In nucleotides, the CDR3 is TGTGCCAGCAGCCAAAGACAGGGGGCAAGATCACCCCTCCACTTT. This codes for CASSQRQGARSPLHF.

This rearrangement joins TRBV9 to TRBJ1-1, with 8 bases fitting TRBD1. After removal of 4 bases from V and 1 base from J, the junction contained 3 bases not matched to a gene. Germline V lookup: CDR1 SGDLS, CDR2 YYNGEE. The length of the CDR3 is 14 residues. CDR3 sequence (DNA): TGTGCCAGCAGCAAAACAGGGGGGAACACTGAAGCTTTCTTT. This translates into CASSKTGGNTEAFF.

This clone was recorded many times. V gene TRBV7-9 combines with J gene TRBJ2-7; D unresolved. This CDR3 comprises 14 residues. Per the germline V gene, CDR1 is SEHNR and CDR2 is FQNEAQ (reference sequence). V was pared by 3 bases and J by 4 bases, with 13 bases between. Written as DNA, the CDR3 is TGTGCCAGCAGCTTTGACACCACCTATTACGAGCAGTACTTC. Its translation: CASSFDTTYYEQYF.

CDR3 sequence: CASSLPGGQEQFF. In DNA form, the CDR3 reads TGTGCCAGTAGTCTTCCAGGGGGCCAGGAGCAGTTCTTC. V gene TRBV19 combines with J gene TRBJ2-1; 8 bases are shared with TRBD1. CDR3 length: 13 residues. V trimming: 5 bases; J trimming: 10 bases; junction bases outside the gene matches: 7. Germline CDR1 and CDR2: LNHDA and SQIVND (reference sequence).

The CDR3 reads CASSSDRIQPQHF. In nucleotides, the CDR3 is TGTGCCAGCAGCTCAGACAGGATTCAGCCCCAGCATTTT. The chain joins TRBV5-5 to TRBJ1-5; weak D call: TRBD1 (6 bases). There are 13 residues in the CDR3. Germline CDR1 is SGHKS and CDR2 is YYEKEE (reference sequence). Trimming took 3 bases from V and 6 from J, leaving 10 bases between them.

The chain carries TRBV19 and TRBJ1-3; D may be TRBD1 (5 bases). CDR3 length equals 14 residues. V lost 8 bases and J 4 bases, leaving 15 bases between the germline ends. The germline V gene encodes CDR1 LNHDA and CDR2 SQIVND (reference sequence). The CDR3 coding sequence is TGTGCCAGTCTCCCGGGGGGGATCGGAAACACCATATATTTT. It codes for CASLPGGIGNTIYF.

This chain links TRBV18 with TRBJ1-2, with a weak D call TRBD1 (5 bases). The CDR3 is made up of 17 amino acids. V was clipped by 8 bases and J by 1 base, with 23 bases between them. Germline V CDR1 and CDR2: KGHSH, LQKENI. The CDR3, as DNA: TGTGCCAGCCGGAAACCTTTGGGGGGACCCCTTAACTATGGCTACACCTTC. Its translation: CASRKPLGGPLNYGYTF. Full variable domain (outside the CDR3, taken from reference TRBV18 and TRBJ1-2): NAGVMQNPRHLVRRRGQEARLRCSPMKGHSHVYWYRQLPEEGLKFMVYLQKENIIDESGMPKERFSAEFPKEGPSILRIQQVVRGDSAAYFCASRKPLGGPLNYGYTFGSGTRLTVV.

The chain is built from TRBV12-5 and TRBJ1-2, with 8 bases matching TRBD1. Per germline, CDR1 LGHNT and CDR2 FRNRAP. The ends lost 9 bases at V and 7 bases at J; junction bases unmatched: 13. This CDR3 is built from 14 residues. CDR3 DNA sequence: TGTGCTAGCGACGACAGGGGCAATCGGGCTGGCTACACCTTC. This gives the protein CASDDRGNRAGYTF.

The chain recombines TRBV2 with TRBJ1-2; a possible D gene is TRBD1 (6 bases). This CDR3 comprises 12 residues. V was trimmed by 6 bases and J by 4 bases, leaving 9 bases between them. CDR1 is SNHLY and CDR2 is FYNNEI in the germline V gene. The CDR3 sequence: CASRTGAYGYTF. The CDR3 DNA reads as TGTGCCAGCAGGACAGGAGCCTATGGCTACACCTTC.

This clone was seen more than once but under ten times. The chain recombines TRBV5-1 with TRBJ1-1; tentative D call: TRBD1 (5 bases). The V end lost 4 bases, the J end lost 9 bases, and 16 bases lay between the germline ends. The CDR3 length is 13 residues. Germline V gene lookup returns CDR1 SGHRS and CDR2 YFSETQ. The CDR3 spells CASSAGGAKQAFF. CDR3 in DNA: TGCGCCAGCAGCGCCGGTGGGGCCAAGCAAGCTTTCTTT.

In this sample, this clone turned up a few times. V gene TRBV19 combines with J gene TRBJ2-3; D not certain. Germline loops: CDR1 LNHDA, CDR2 SQIVND (reference sequence). V gave up 5 bases and J gave up 1 base, with 13 bases separating them. The CDR3 runs 15 residues. The chain's CDR3 is CASSVEPHGTDTQYF. The CDR3 nucleotides read TGTGCCAGTAGTGTCGAACCACACGGCACAGATACGCAGTATTTT.

This chain uses TRBV2 with TRBJ2-1, with TRBD2 matching 9 bases. The J segment lost 3 bases and the V segment lost 6 bases, leaving 3 bases of the junction unmatched. Germline CDR1 reads SNHLY; CDR2 reads FYNNEI. CDR3 length: 14 amino acids. This CDR3 reads CASSLTSGYNEQFF. The CDR3 DNA is TGTGCCAGCAGCCTGACTAGCGGCTACAATGAGCAGTTCTTC.

The chain couples TRBV24-1 to TRBJ1-2, with TRBD1 matching 8 bases. This CDR3 comprises 12 residues. With V trimmed by 9 bases and J by 8 bases, 7 bases remained unmatched. Germline V gene sequence: CDR1 KGHDR, CDR2 SFDVKD. This CDR3 is CATGDRRGGYTF. CDR3 bases: TGTGCCACCGGGGACAGGAGGGGCGGCTACACCTTC.

The chain uses TRBV5-1 and TRBJ1-2; TRBD1 matches at 7 bases. V dropped 4 bases and J dropped 6; count of bases not matched to a gene: 12. The CDR3 is 15 residues long. From germline, CDR1 is SGHRS and CDR2 YFSETQ. The CDR3 sequence is CASSKSGQAGDGYTF. The CDR3 DNA follows: TGCGCCAGCAGCAAAAGTGGACAGGCTGGCGATGGCTACACCTTC.

The sample holds one count of this clone. The chain has TRBV5-1 and TRBJ1-1; 8 bases are shared with TRBD1. Germline V CDR1 and CDR2: SGHRS, YFSETQ. The CDR3 consists of 14 residues. V dropped 4 bases and J dropped 5; count of bases not matched to a gene: 7. CDR3 in DNA: TGCGCCAGCAGCCTAAGGACAGGGTGGACTGAAGCTTTCTTT. It specifies CASSLRTGWTEAFF.

The chain joins TRBV6-5 to TRBJ2-7, with D maybe TRBD1 (7 bases). Trimming left V 5 bases short and J 1 base short, with 15 bases between. The CDR3 totals 15 residues. Germline CDR1 MNHEY, CDR2 SVGAGI. The CDR3 DNA is TGTGCCAGCAGTATCGGCGGGACAGCATCCTACGAGCAGTACTTC. Protein: CASSIGGTASYEQYF.

The chain recombines TRBV9 with TRBJ2-2, with TRBD2 matching over 8 bases. The CDR3 has 16 amino acids. V shed 1 base, J shed 4 bases, and the junction held 6 bases outside the gene matches. Germline loops: CDR1 SGDLS, CDR2 YYNGEE. CDR3 in amino acids: CASSVFSGETTGELFF. The CDR3 bases are TGTGCCAGCAGCGTATTTAGCGGGGAAACCACCGGGGAGCTGTTTTTT.

The chain is built from TRBV7-9 and TRBJ1-4, with TRBD1 matching 7 bases. CDR1 SEHNR and CDR2 FQNEAQ come from the germline V gene (reference sequence). The V and J ends lost 5 bases and 5 bases, in that order; junction bases with no gene match: 8. CDR3 size: 15 residues. As DNA, the CDR3 is TGTGCCAGCAGCCCACCGGGACAGCGGAATGAAAAACTGTTTTTT. It encodes CASSPPGQRNEKLFF.

J is TRBJ2-3 and V is TRBV5-1; 12 nucleotides match TRBD2. The germline gives CDR1 SGHRS, CDR2 YFSETQ. V gave up 1 base and J gave up 1 base; unmatched junction bases: 1. The CDR3 is 16 residues long. The CDR3 reads CASSLPSGGGTDTQYF. CDR3 bases: TGCGCCAGCAGCTTGCCTAGCGGGGGGGGCACAGATACGCAGTATTTT. Based on the CDR3 plus reference TRBV5-1 and TRBJ2-3, the full variable domain is KAGVTQTPRYLIKTRGQQVTLSCSPISGHRSVSWYQQTPGQGLQFLFEYFSETQRNKGNFPGRFSGRQFSNSRSEMNVSTLELGDSALYLCASSLPSGGGTDTQYFGPGTRLTVL.

Only one count was recorded for this clone. The rearrangement links TRBV19 to TRBJ1-5, with D possibly TRBD1 on 5 matching bases. The CDR3 covers 13 residues. In germline, CDR1 is LNHDA, CDR2 SQIVND (reference sequence). V lost 6 bases, J lost 4 bases, and 10 bases lay in between. The CDR3 sequence: CASSIYRNQPQHF. CDR3 nucleotide sequence: TGTGCCAGTAGCATATACAGGAATCAGCCCCAGCATTTT.